Presented here are 22 T cell receptor beta chains from one specimen sequenced in a study of CD8+ T cells in alopecia areata (dated by TCRdb to 2016 to 2019). Library creation used the immunoSEQ multiplex PCR assay. RNA was extracted from all samples and reverse transcribed into cDNA, which served as template for TCR sequencing. TCRdb provides this immuneACCESS table in a form limited to in-frame rearrangements. Some clones are lacking; in checked studies, under half of them reflect an unresolved V gene, and why the rest are absent is not known. This sample lists fewer than 350,000 clones; roughly 50% were detected once. Together, the top ten hold more than 1.5% of the sample. The label giving this sample's time point can be read as: roughly 26 weeks on oral tofacitinib. Explained via the paper, the treatment or condition label denotes: oral pan-JAK inhibitor, 5-10 mg twice daily. This material consisted of CD4+ T cells sorted from blood, taken at week 24, from a patient treated with tofacitinib. The receptors shown here come from a human donor with alopecia areata.

This clone turned up a few times. The chain carries TRBV5-1 and TRBJ2-6; no definite D call. Trimming removed 1 base at V and 0 bases at J, with 11 bases between. This CDR3 spans 17 amino acids. The germline V gene has CDR1 SGHRS and CDR2 YFSETQ. The chain's CDR3 is CASSLTTLGSGANVLTF. The CDR3 region has the DNA TGCGCCAGCAGCTTGACGACACTTGGCTCTGGGGCCAACGTCCTGACTTTC.

This rearrangement joins TRBV5-1 to TRBJ2-3; TRBD2 is a possible D gene (6 bases). CDR3 size: 15 residues. Per germline, CDR1 SGHRS and CDR2 YFSETQ. The ends were cut back, 4 bases at V and 3 bases at J, with 15 bases in the middle. The CDR3 DNA reads TGCGCCAGCAGCAGGAGGGTCGGCGCGACAGATACGCAGTATTTT. Its translation: CASSRRVGATDTQYF. Full variable domain (missing parts from reference TRBV5-1 and TRBJ2-3): KAGVTQTPRYLIKTRGQQVTLSCSPISGHRSVSWYQQTPGQGLQFLFEYFSETQRNKGNFPGRFSGRQFSNSRSEMNVSTLELGDSALYLCASSRRVGATDTQYFGPGTRLTVL.

This clone was counted between two and nine times. This chain links TRBV27 with TRBJ1-2; 8 bases map to TRBD1. V shed 8 bases and J 4 bases; nucleotides not matched to a gene: 24. Germline loops: CDR1 MNHEY, CDR2 SMNVEV (reference sequence). The CDR3 loop spans 19 amino acids. The CDR3 DNA follows: TGTGCCAGCTCCCGCAATGGGGACAGGTTGAGGTATTCTAGCTATGGCTACACCTTC. Translation gives CASSRNGDRLRYSSYGYTF.

The genes are TRBV5-5 and TRBJ2-6; no clear D. Germline CDR1 reads SGHKS; CDR2 reads YYEKEE (reference sequence). This CDR3 has 16 residues. V dropped 4 bases and J dropped 0 bases, with 11 bases sitting between them. As DNA, the CDR3 is TGTGCCAGCAGCAAGCGACAACACTCTGGGGCCAACGTCCTGACTTTC. Encoded protein: CASSKRQHSGANVLTF. Together with reference TRBV5-5 and TRBJ2-6, the CDR3 gives the full variable domain: DAGVTQSPTHLIKTRGQQVTLRCSPISGHKSVSWYQQVLGQGPQFIFQYYEKEERGRGNFPDRFSARQFPNYSSELNVNALLLGDSALYLCASSKRQHSGANVLTFGAGSRLTVL.

The rearrangement links TRBV2 to TRBJ1-3; 9 bases align to TRBD1. Germline-derived CDR1 and CDR2 are SNHLY and FYNNEI. V was clipped by 5 bases and J by 0 bases; unmatched bases: 2. The CDR3 runs 15 residues. CDR3 residues: CASSWDRASGNTIYF. CDR3 DNA: TGTGCCAGCAGTTGGGACAGGGCCTCTGGAAACACCATATATTTT.

On this clone: Other DNA sequences from this sample encode an identical CDR3 as well. The gene calls are TRBV30 and TRBJ2-1; D gene ambiguous. The V gene's germline CDR1 is GTSNPN and CDR2 SVGIG (reference sequence). The CDR3 has 11 amino acids. V was clipped by 4 bases and J by 4 bases, with 5 bases between them. CDR3 nucleotides: TGTGCCTGGACGGCTTACAATGAGCAGTTCTTC. Protein: CAWTAYNEQFF.

The chain has TRBV2 and TRBJ2-1; D may be TRBD2 (6 bases). The CDR3 has 10 amino acids. Deletions cut 11 bases from V and 5 bases from J, with 7 bases between. Germline V CDR1 and CDR2: SNHLY, FYNNEI. CDR3 DNA: TGTGCCCGGGGGAACAATGAGCAGTTCTTC. Residues: CARGNNEQFF.

The rearrangement joins TRBV10-3 to TRBJ2-2; TRBD2 matches at 7 bases. The germline gives CDR1 ENHRY, CDR2 SYGVKD. The J segment lost 4 bases and the V segment lost 9 bases, leaving 11 bases of the junction unmatched. The CDR3 length is 15 residues. This chain's CDR3 is CAISGQRGTTGELFF. The CDR3 coding sequence is TGTGCCATATCCGGGCAGCGGGGTACCACCGGGGAGCTGTTTTTT.

This clone has just a few counts. This chain joins TRBV29-1 and TRBJ1-1, with no clear D. V was clipped by 4 bases and J by 3 bases, with 6 bases between them. In germline, CDR1 is SQVTM, CDR2 ANQGSEA. This CDR3 comprises 11 residues. The CDR3 DNA is TGCAGCGTTGGTTACCACACTGAAGCTTTCTTT. It codes for CSVGYHTEAFF.

This clone has just a few counts. V is TRBV7-2 and J is TRBJ1-2; possibly TRBD1 for D (5 bases). The CDR3 covers 16 residues. From germline, CDR1 is SGHTA and CDR2 FQGNSA. Trimming shortened V by 3 bases and J by 6 bases, and 20 bases separated the two germline ends. CDR3 nucleotides: TGTGCCAGCAGCTTTGCGGGCCAGGGAGGTAATAATGGCTACACCTTC. Its protein is CASSFAGQGGNNGYTF.

The V and J genes are TRBV6-6 and TRBJ2-3; D may match TRBD1 or TRBD2 (6 bases each). In germline, CDR1 is MNHNY, CDR2 SVGAGI (reference sequence). The ends were cut back, 4 bases at V and 5 bases at J, with 19 bases in the middle. This CDR3 has 16 residues. The CDR3 is CASSFLRGGRGDTQYF. The CDR3 nucleotides read TGTGCCAGCAGTTTCCTGCGAGGGGGGCGCGGAGATACGCAGTATTTT.

The table lists this clone with a few counts. The chain is built from TRBV14 and TRBJ2-1; no clear D gene. Trimming removed 0 bases from V and 4 bases from J, with 7 bases in between. Germline CDR1 is SGHDN and CDR2 is FVKESK. The CDR3 runs to 14 residues. CDR3 sequence reads: CASSQEGGYNEQFF. DNA of the CDR3: TGTGCCAGCAGCCAAGAAGGTGGTTACAATGAGCAGTTCTTC.

The chain uses TRBV11-2 and TRBJ1-1; D not certain. V lost 5 bases, J lost 1 base, and 8 bases lay in between. This CDR3 comprises 13 residues. CDR1 SGHAT and CDR2 FQNNGV come from the germline V gene. As DNA, the CDR3 is TGTGCCAGCAGCCCGATGGGGAACACTGAAGCTTTCTTT. Translating it yields CASSPMGNTEAFF.

The chain links TRBV7-2 to TRBJ2-2; no clear D. Trimming pared 8 bases from V and 0 bases from J, leaving 7 bases between. The CDR3 runs to 13 residues. Germline V gives CDR1 SGHTA, CDR2 FQGNSA. CDR3 protein: CASRPSNTGELFF. In nucleotides, the CDR3 is TGTGCCAGCCGCCCCTCGAACACCGGGGAGCTGTTTTTT. The full variable domain, in which reference TRBV7-2 and TRBJ2-2 provide the parts outside the CDR3, is GAGVSQSPSNKVTEKGKDVELRCDPISGHTALYWYRQSLGQGLEFLIYFQGNSAPDKSGLPSDRFSAERTGGSVSTLTIQRTQQEDSAVYLCASRPSNTGELFFGEGSRLTVL.

The CDR3 loop is CSVEVAPNQPQHF. CDR3 nucleotides: TGCAGCGTTGAAGTTGCCCCCAATCAGCCCCAGCATTTT. This chain joins TRBV29-1 and TRBJ1-5; D is unclear. The CDR3 is 13 amino acids. CDR1 and CDR2 from the germline V gene are SQVTM and ANQGSEA. V lost 1 base to trimming and J lost 3 bases, with 7 bases between them.

The V call is TRBV7-3, the J call TRBJ2-7; 9 nucleotides match TRBD1. Germline V gene data show CDR1 as SGHTA and CDR2 as FQGTGA. CDR3 length: 12 amino acids. V was pared by 7 bases and J by 7 bases, with 5 bases of the junction left unmatched. This chain's CDR3 is CASNDRGREQYF. The CDR3 coding sequence is TGTGCCAGCAACGACAGGGGGAGGGAGCAGTACTTC.

This chain uses TRBV7-2 with TRBJ2-3; 12 nucleotides line up with TRBD1. Germline V gene data show CDR1 as SGHTA and CDR2 as FQGNSA. The CDR3 covers 17 residues. V lost 5 bases, J lost 2 bases, and 8 bases stayed unmatched. DNA of the CDR3: TGTGCCAGCAGCAATCGGGGACAGGGGGCTCCCACAGATACGCAGTATTTT. It encodes CASSNRGQGAPTDTQYF.

CDR3 loop: CASSLSPPGTGETQYF. DNA of the CDR3: TGTGCCAGCAGCTTATCCCCGCCGGGGACAGGGGAGACCCAGTACTTC. The genes are TRBV7-2 and TRBJ2-5; 9 bases match TRBD1. In germline, CDR1 is SGHTA, CDR2 FQGNSA. J gave up 5 bases and V 2 bases, and 9 bases lay outside the gene matches. This CDR3 contains 16 residues.

In this sample, this clone turned up many times. The J gene is TRBJ2-5, the V gene TRBV15; D could derive from TRBD1 or TRBD2 (5 bases each). Germline values: CDR1 LNHNV, CDR2 YYDKDF (reference sequence). This CDR3 is built from 13 residues. V lost 1 base, J lost 5 bases, and 8 bases lay in between. CDR3 sequence (DNA): TGTGCCACCAGCAGAGGGGACGGGGAGACCCAGTACTTC. It yields the protein CATSRGDGETQYF.

Concerning this clone itself: The sample has other DNA sequences that encode this CDR3 too. The chain is built from TRBV5-6 and TRBJ1-6, with 8 bases that match TRBD1. The CDR3 sequence is 16 residues long. With 4 bases clipped from V and 4 bases from J, the junction kept 7 bases outside the gene matches. The V gene's germline CDR1 is SGHDT and CDR2 YYEEEE. The CDR3 sequence: CASSPGTGRYNSPLHF. Here the CDR3 DNA reads TGTGCCAGCAGCCCGGGGACAGGCCGATATAATTCACCCCTCCACTTT.

The table lists this clone with a few counts. This chain joins TRBV29-1 and TRBJ1-3, with D hard to call. Trimming stripped 5 bases from V and 4 bases from J, with 12 bases between. In germline, CDR1 is SQVTM, CDR2 ANQGSEA. The CDR3 length is 13 residues. The CDR3 DNA is TGCAGCGTTAATGGGGAGGTCGGAAACACCATATATTTT. It translates to CSVNGEVGNTIYF.

The genes are TRBV30 and TRBJ1-1; D may be TRBD1 (6 bases). Looked up from germline, CDR1 is GTSNPN and CDR2 is SVGIG (reference sequence). V shed 8 bases and J shed 2 bases, with 15 bases lying between them. The CDR3 is made up of 13 amino acids. The CDR3 here is CAVNGGLNTEAFF. As DNA, the CDR3 is TGTGCCGTGAATGGGGGGCTTAACACTGAAGCTTTCTTT.